This T cell receptor beta chain was obtained from a study of blood T cell repertoires in COVID-19. Study-level background: Sample material is recorded as cDNA or gDNA derived from T cells, B-cell-depleted T cells, or PBMCs.

Trimming removed 0 bases from V and 1 base from J, with 13 bases in between. Germline V CDR1 and CDR2: LGHDT, YNNKEL (reference sequence). The CDR3 consists of 16 residues. Here immunoSEQ multiplex PCR was the method, and the copy in TCRdb shows in-frame clones only, minus some. The table has almost 300,000 clones, more than 85% seen once. The chain is built from TRBV3-1 (or the pseudogene TRBV3-2) and TRBJ2-7; D might be TRBD1 (6 bases). This TCR was sampled from a man between 70 and 80 years old with acute or convalescent COVID-19. Sequencing was done on a sample of peripheral blood. The CDR3 sequence: CASSQDSGGPSYEQYF. The CDR3 coding sequence is TGTGCCAGCAGCCAAGATAGTGGGGGCCCATCCTACGAGCAGTACTTC.